This TCR beta chain stems from a study of tumor and adjacent non-tumor tissue in lung cancer. RNA was extracted from bulk tissue without any cell sorting. As regards this clonotype: Its antigen is not identified.

Study-level findings and limits: Patients with more diverse tumor TCRs had worse survival. In normal lung, the top 100 clones were significantly more dominant than in tumor.

TCRbeta libraries were built with three rounds of nested PCR, modified from ARM-PCR. TCRdb ran MiXCR on the multiplex PCR reads and lists one entry per CDR3 protein. The repertoire holds tens of thousands of distinct CDR3 sequences, with around 74% as singletons. V dropped 2 bases and J dropped 5 bases, with 7 bases sitting between them. CDR3 length: 12 residues. Germline values: CDR1 SGHAT, CDR2 FQNNGV. The source material was lung tumor tissue. This sequence joins TRBV11-2 and TRBJ2-7; D not resolved. The TCR sequence derives from a woman between 45 and 60 years old with non-small cell lung cancer. The CDR3 nucleotides read TGTGCCAGCAGCTTATTGAGTCACGAGCAGTACTTC. This encodes CASSLLSHEQYF.